The subject of this entry is one T cell receptor (beta chain). Unmatched junction bases numbered 6, after V lost 6 bases and J lost 1 base. Germline lookup yields CDR1 MNHEY and CDR2 SVGEGT. The CDR3 is 16 amino acids. These data are taken from a study of T cells after yellow fever vaccination. From the 5' RACE reads, TCRdb called clonotypes with MiXCR, one entry per CDR3 protein. In the table there are about 360,000 distinct CDR3 sequences, 6.2% of which are singletons. The gene calls are TRBV6-2 or TRBV6-3 and TRBJ2-1, with 10 nucleotides matching TRBD1. The receptor comes from a young man who received the YFV17D yellow fever vaccine. The sample consisted of PBMCs, taken 5 days after the yellow fever booster vaccination. The CDR3 DNA reads as TGTGCCAGCAGCCCAGGACAGGGGGGGTCCTACAATGAGCAGTTCTTC. Encoded protein: CASSPGQGGSYNEQFF.